The 32 T cell receptor beta chains presented below share a single source sample, sequenced in a study of OX40 agonist ivuxolimab in advanced cancers. TCRdb's copy holds only in-frame clones and misses some; the assay was immunoSEQ multiplex PCR. The sample contains tens of thousands of clones, 85% to 90% of which appear only once. The material was CD4+ or CD8+ T cells sorted from blood, obtained in a trial of the OX40 agonist ivuxolimab. Receptors originate from an adult with an advanced solid tumor such as melanoma, head and neck, liver or kidney cancer.

The V and J genes are TRBV9 and TRBJ2-5; D is uncertain. Trimming removed 0 bases from V and 1 base from J, with 10 bases in between. The CDR3 runs to 15 residues. Germline V CDR1 and CDR2: SGDLS, YYNGEE. The CDR3: CASSVAPGPQETQYF. The DNA of the CDR3 is TGTGCCAGCAGCGTAGCTCCAGGCCCCCAAGAGACCCAGTACTTC.

V usage is TRBV5-1 and J usage is TRBJ1-1, with a weak D call TRBD1 (5 bases). Germline V CDR1 and CDR2: SGHRS, YFSETQ. This CDR3 spans 13 amino acids. Trimming stripped 4 bases from V and 6 bases from J, with 13 bases between. Written as DNA, the CDR3 is TGCGCCAGCAGCGAGGTGGGGGGAGCTGAAGCTTTCTTT. Encoded protein: CASSEVGGAEAFF.

CDR3 sequence (DNA): TGCGCCAGCAGCTTCAGAGGGGAGAACACTGAAGCTTTCTTT. This sequence encodes CASSFRGENTEAFF. The chain is built from TRBV5-1 and TRBJ1-1, with D maybe TRBD1 (5 bases). This CDR3 contains 14 residues. Germline V CDR1 and CDR2: SGHRS, YFSETQ. V was trimmed by 2 bases and J by 1 base, leaving 9 bases between them.

The V and J genes are TRBV2 and TRBJ2-2; D is undetermined. With 3 bases removed from V and 0 bases from J, the gap between germline ends came to 8 bases. Germline values: CDR1 SNHLY, CDR2 FYNNEI. The CDR3 extends over 15 amino acids. This chain's CDR3 is CASSDVGSNTGELFF. In DNA, the CDR3 is TGTGCCAGCAGTGACGTGGGCTCGAACACCGGGGAGCTGTTTTTT.

This clone was observed once. The genes are TRBV10-1 and TRBJ2-3; D possibly corresponds to TRBD2 (6 bases). CDR1 is WNHNN, CDR2 SYGVQD, per germline (reference sequence). This CDR3 has 12 residues. Trimming cost V 4 bases and J 5 bases, with 7 bases left between them. CDR3 region: CASSAGGDTQYF. CDR3 in DNA: TGCGCCAGCAGTGCCGGGGGAGATACGCAGTATTTT.

The genes are TRBV6-1 and TRBJ1-6; TRBD1 agrees at 7 bases. The CDR3 extends over 17 amino acids. Germline assignment: CDR1 MNHNS and CDR2 SASEGT. The trim removed 2 bases at V and 3 bases at J, leaving 7 bases unmatched. As DNA, the CDR3 is TGTGCCAGCAGTGAACAGGGGGGACTGTTCTATAATTCACCCCTCCACTTT. Encoded protein: CASSEQGGLFYNSPLHF.

The chain recombines TRBV19 with TRBJ2-4; 15 nucleotides align to TRBD2. CDR1 LNHDA and CDR2 SQIVND come from the germline V gene (reference sequence). The CDR3 length is 15 residues. The junction had 4 bases not matched to a gene; V was cut back by 5 bases and J by 8 bases. As DNA, the CDR3 is TGTGCCAGTAGTCCCGGGACTAGCGGGAGGCACATTCAGTACTTC. Translating it yields CASSPGTSGRHIQYF.

CDR3: CASSIDHSQETQYF. The DNA of the CDR3 is TGTGCCAGTAGTATAGATCACAGCCAAGAGACCCAGTACTTC. The chain employs TRBV19 and TRBJ2-5, with D hard to call. CDR1 is LNHDA, CDR2 SQIVND, per germline (reference sequence). There are 14 residues in the CDR3. The ends were cut back, 0 bases at V and 1 base at J, with 6 bases in the middle.

The chain couples TRBV11-3 to TRBJ1-1; D is unclear. Trimming cost V 0 bases and J 11 bases, with 13 bases left between them. This CDR3 region has 13 residues. Germline CDR1 reads SGHNT; CDR2 reads YENEEA. This chain's CDR3 is CASSLEPGDHAFF. The DNA of the CDR3 is TGTGCCAGCAGCTTAGAGCCCGGGGATCATGCTTTCTTT. The whole variable domain, filled in from reference TRBV11-3 and TRBJ1-1, reads EAGVVQSPRYKIIEKKQPVAFWCNPISGHNTLYWYLQNLGQGPELLIRYENEEAVDDSQLPKDRFSAERLKGVDSTLKIQPAELGDSAVYLCASSLEPGDHAFFGQGTRLTVV.

This chain connects TRBV5-5 to TRBJ2-3; TRBD2 aligns across 13 bases. CDR1 and CDR2 from the germline V gene are SGHKS and YYEKEE (reference sequence). The CDR3 is made up of 18 amino acids. Unmatched junction bases numbered 8, after V lost 0 bases and J lost 4 bases. The CDR3, as DNA: TGTGCCAGCAGCTTGGCCCTCTGGACTAGCGGGAGCGCAGATACGCAGTATTTT. Translation gives CASSLALWTSGSADTQYF.

The chain links TRBV15 to TRBJ1-1; TRBD1 is a possible D gene (6 bases). V dropped 0 bases and J dropped 6 bases, with 14 bases sitting between them. Germline-derived CDR1 and CDR2 are LNHNV and YYDKDF (reference sequence). The CDR3 loop spans 15 amino acids. CDR3 DNA: TGTGCCACCAGCAGAGATCGTACAGGGTCGGCTGAAGCTTTCTTT. The encoded protein is CATSRDRTGSAEAFF.

The rearrangement joins TRBV5-4 to TRBJ2-3, with a tentative D call TRBD2 (6 bases). V was trimmed by 0 bases and J by 4 bases, leaving 12 bases between them. The CDR3 runs to 15 residues. Germline V gene data show CDR1 as SGHNT and CDR2 as YYREEE (reference sequence). CDR3 in DNA: TGTGCCAGCAGCTTGGCCGGCGGGATGGCAGATACGCAGTATTTT. Its translation: CASSLAGGMADTQYF.

The chain joins TRBV7-8 to TRBJ1-5; 7 nucleotides align to TRBD1. CDR1 is SGHVS and CDR2 is FQNEAQ in the germline V gene. With V trimmed by 2 bases and J by 6 bases, 13 bases remained unmatched. The length of the CDR3 is 17 residues. DNA of the CDR3: TGTGCCAGCAGCTTACCAGCAGGGGGGGTAAGTCGTCAGCCCCAGCATTTT. Translating it yields CASSLPAGGVSRQPQHF.

The CDR3 nucleotides read TGTGCCAGCAGTTACTCCTTTGGACAGGGGGGTGAAGCTTTCTTT. Amino acid sequence: CASSYSFGQGGEAFF. This chain links TRBV6-5 with TRBJ1-1, with TRBD1 identical over 10 bases. V lost 0 bases to trimming and J lost 7 bases; unmatched junction nucleotides: 5. The CDR3 is 15 amino acids. The germline CDR1 and CDR2 sequences are MNHEY and SVGAGI.

This clone was counted a single time. The chain has TRBV6-6 and TRBJ2-7, with D perhaps matching TRBD1 or TRBD2 (5 bases each). The CDR3 loop spans 13 amino acids. Germline lookup yields CDR1 MNHNY and CDR2 SVGAGI (reference sequence). V lost 2 bases and J lost 4, with 9 bases in between. The CDR3 sequence: CASSYGAGYEQYF. CDR3 DNA: TGTGCCAGCAGTTACGGGGCGGGTTACGAGCAGTACTTC.

V and J are TRBV5-6 and TRBJ2-5; D is possibly TRBD1 (6 bases). Germline CDR1 SGHDT, CDR2 YYEEEE. The V end lost 4 bases, the J end lost 4 bases, and 14 bases lay between the germline ends. The CDR3 consists of 14 residues. CDR3 sequence (DNA): TGTGCCAGCAGCGGGGGCACGTTATTAGAGACCCAGTACTTC. Amino acid sequence: CASSGGTLLETQYF.

The chain employs TRBV18 and TRBJ1-2; D gene ambiguous. This CDR3 is 13 amino acids long. From germline, CDR1 is KGHSH and CDR2 LQKENI. Trimming removed 1 base at V and 3 bases at J, with 6 bases between. CDR3 protein: CASSPRADYGYTF. The CDR3, as DNA: TGTGCCAGCTCACCACGGGCAGACTATGGCTACACCTTC.

The CDR3 DNA sequence: TGTGCCAGCAGCACCACTGCCGGGACGGTCAGCAATCAGCCCCAGCATTTT. This encodes CASSTTAGTVSNQPQHF. This rearrangement joins TRBV7-6 to TRBJ1-5; perhaps TRBD1 as D (5 bases). This CDR3 has 17 residues. The ends were cut back, 5 bases at V and 1 base at J, with 18 bases in the middle. Germline-derived CDR1 and CDR2 are SGHVS and FNYEAQ.

V gene TRBV7-2 combines with J gene TRBJ1-3; weak D call: TRBD1 (6 bases). The CDR3 is 14 amino acids. CDR1 SGHTA and CDR2 FQGNSA come from the germline V gene. The V end was cut by 1 base, the J end by 2 bases, with 6 bases between. CDR3 in DNA: TGTGCCAGCAGCTTAGGGGGGCCTGGAAACACCATATATTTT. This gives the protein CASSLGGPGNTIYF.

The chain is built from TRBV18 and TRBJ2-7; 9 bases fit TRBD1. The V gene end was trimmed by 2 bases and the J gene end by 2 bases; junction bases not matched to a gene: 7. This CDR3 comprises 16 residues. From germline, CDR1 is KGHSH and CDR2 LQKENI. CDR3 DNA: TGTGCCAGCTCACCAACCGGGACAGGGATCACCTACGAGCAGTACTTC. Its translation: CASSPTGTGITYEQYF.

The chain employs TRBV19 and TRBJ1-1; TRBD1 agrees at 7 bases. V was pared by 5 bases and J by 6 bases, with 6 bases of the junction left unmatched. CDR3 length: 13 amino acids. CDR1 and CDR2 from the germline V gene are LNHDA and SQIVND (reference sequence). The CDR3 nucleotides read TGTGCCAGTAGTGGACCAGGGGGATCTGAAGCTTTCTTT. As protein: CASSGPGGSEAFF.

V usage is TRBV19 and J usage is TRBJ2-1; the D gene is possibly TRBD2 (6 bases). V was trimmed by 8 bases and J by 5 bases, leaving 13 bases between them. The CDR3 is 13 residues long. Germline V gene sequence: CDR1 LNHDA, CDR2 SQIVND (reference sequence). CDR3 amino acids: CASLEAGNNEQFF. The CDR3 DNA reads as TGTGCCAGTCTCGAGGCGGGAAACAATGAGCAGTTCTTC.

The CDR3, as DNA: TGCAGCGTTGAGTGGGACTCTGGAAACACCATATATTTT. Translated: CSVEWDSGNTIYF. The chain uses TRBV29-1 and TRBJ1-3; D ambiguous. CDR1 is SQVTM and CDR2 is ANQGSEA in the germline V gene. V was pared by 3 bases and J by 0 bases, with 6 bases between. This CDR3 has 13 residues.

J is TRBJ2-7 and V is TRBV9, with TRBD2 identical over 7 bases. V gave up 0 bases and J gave up 4 bases; unmatched junction bases: 7. The CDR3 is made up of 15 amino acids. Germline-derived CDR1 and CDR2 are SGDLS and YYNGEE. The CDR3 DNA is TGTGCCAGCAGCGTAGGGGAGGGAAGTCTTTACGAGCAGTACTTC. This encodes CASSVGEGSLYEQYF.

V usage is TRBV7-3 and J usage is TRBJ2-2; D perhaps matches TRBD2 (6 bases). CDR3 length: 15 residues. With 5 bases removed from V and 3 bases from J, the gap between germline ends came to 13 bases. Germline assignment: CDR1 SGHTA and CDR2 FQGTGA. CDR3: CASSHPAGHTGELFF. The CDR3 DNA is TGTGCCAGCAGCCATCCGGCGGGACACACCGGGGAGCTGTTTTTT.

This rearrangement joins TRBV9 to TRBJ1-6; D is ambiguous. This CDR3 is 14 amino acids long. Germline V lookup: CDR1 SGDLS, CDR2 YYNGEE. Trimming took off 4 bases at V and 7 bases at J, with 12 bases between the two ends. This CDR3 reads CASSPGPGNSPLHF. In nucleotides, the CDR3 is TGTGCCAGCAGCCCGGGTCCTGGAAATTCACCCCTCCACTTT.

The genes are TRBV29-1 and TRBJ1-6; TRBD1 matches at 10 bases. J gave up 7 bases and V 4 bases, and 1 base lay outside the gene matches. This CDR3 contains 13 residues. Germline V gives CDR1 SQVTM, CDR2 ANQGSEA. The CDR3 DNA reads TGCAGCGTTGCGGGACAGGGGAATTCACCCCTCCACTTT. Translated, it gives CSVAGQGNSPLHF.

The chain combines TRBV11-2 with TRBJ2-5; 7 nucleotides match TRBD2. V trimming: 5 bases; J trimming: 0 bases; junction bases outside the gene matches: 6. CDR1 and CDR2 from the germline V gene are SGHAT and FQNNGV. CDR3 size: 15 residues. The CDR3: CASSPWGGNQETQYF. The CDR3, as DNA: TGTGCCAGCAGCCCTTGGGGGGGGAACCAAGAGACCCAGTACTTC.

The V call is TRBV29-1, the J call TRBJ1-2, with D hard to call. The germline gives CDR1 SQVTM, CDR2 ANQGSEA. V gave up 4 bases and J gave up 9 bases, with 15 bases separating them. The CDR3 spans 12 residues. The DNA of the CDR3 is TGCAGCGTTGCGACGGCCATTCAAAGCTACACCTTC. Protein sequence: CSVATAIQSYTF.

As concerns this clone: Here the CDR3 omits its conserved ending phenylalanine or tryptophan, so a read error is the likely source. It is unclear where the CDR3 begins or ends on the DNA, so no DNA is shown, and the CDR3 is as TCRdb lists it. The chain links TRBV5-1 to TRBJ2-7; TRBD1 is the table's D call and was not checked against the DNA. Inclusive of both ends, the CDR3 amounts to 8 amino acids. CDR1 and CDR2 (germline): SGHRS, YFSETQ. The CDR3 loop reads CASRDRGR.

The J gene is TRBJ2-5, the V gene TRBV5-1; 10 bases are a match to TRBD2. V shed 4 bases and J 4 bases; nucleotides not matched to a gene: 13. The CDR3 length is 17 residues. The germline V gene has CDR1 SGHRS and CDR2 YFSETQ. CDR3 loop: CASSAVSSSGSGETQYF. As DNA, the CDR3 is TGCGCCAGCAGCGCCGTTTCCTCTAGCGGGAGCGGAGAGACCCAGTACTTC.

The chain employs TRBV5-6 and TRBJ2-3; 7 bases are a match to TRBD2. The germline V gene has CDR1 SGHDT and CDR2 YYEEEE. J was trimmed by 3 bases and V by 0 bases; bases with no gene match: 13. The CDR3 length is 18 residues. The CDR3: CASSLAGRTGAGTDTQYF. DNA of the CDR3: TGTGCCAGCAGCTTGGCCGGTAGAACGGGAGCGGGGACAGATACGCAGTATTTT. Combining the CDR3 with reference TRBV5-6 and TRBJ2-3 gives the whole variable domain DAGVTQSPTHLIKTRGQQVTLRCSPKSGHDTVSWYQQALGQGPQFIFQYYEEEERQRGNFPDRFSGHQFPNYSSELNVNALLLGDSALYLCASSLAGRTGAGTDTQYFGPGTRLTVL.